These 21 T cell receptor beta chains were sequenced from one sample in a study of T cells in Graves' hyperthyroidism and ophthalmopathy. What was amplified from RNA transcripts were TCR beta CDR3 regions. The HTBI primer set drove a first-round RT-PCR of the TCR CDR3. Via MiXCR, TCRdb re-called the multiplex PCR reads, giving one row per CDR3 protein. The table shows about 290,000 distinct CDR3 sequences, with over 12% occurring only once. Source material: blood. These receptors came from a woman between 45 and 60 years old with Graves' hyperthyroidism that later progressed to Graves' ophthalmopathy.

The chain uses TRBV20-1 and TRBJ2-1, with 13 nucleotides matching TRBD2. CDR3 size: 16 residues. After removal of 3 bases from V and 7 bases from J, the junction contained 9 bases not matched to a gene. CDR1 is DFQATT, CDR2 SNEGSKA, per germline (reference sequence). CDR3 in DNA: TGCAGTGCTAGCTCTGGACTAGCGGGAGCCCCTAATGAGCAGTTCTTC. Translating it yields CSASSGLAGAPNEQFF.

This clonotype was seen many times. The chain is built from TRBV29-1 and TRBJ2-6, with 10 bases identical to TRBD1. The trim removed 5 bases at V and 2 bases at J, leaving 6 bases unmatched. Germline CDR1 is SQVTM and CDR2 is ANQGSEA. The CDR3 is 16 amino acids. The CDR3 protein is CSVTGTGDTGANVLTF. The CDR3 DNA is TGCAGCGTTACCGGGACAGGGGATACTGGGGCCAACGTCCTGACTTTC.

Ten or more counts support this clonotype. The CDR3 loop reads CASSYLIHPGSLMNTEAFF. The CDR3 DNA reads as TGTGCCAGCAGTTACCTGATCCACCCCGGGAGCCTCATGAACACTGAAGCTTTCTTT. The chain couples TRBV28 to TRBJ1-1; no clear D. Trimming shortened V by 4 bases and J by 0 bases, and 24 bases separated the two germline ends. Germline lookup yields CDR1 MDHEN and CDR2 SYDVKM. The CDR3 sequence is 19 residues long.

In its sample, this clonotype was seen many times. CDR3 coding DNA: TGCAGTGCTAGGCCTCAGGAGGCGGGCGAGCAGTACTTC. It is translated as CSARPQEAGEQYF. V usage is TRBV20-1 and J usage is TRBJ2-7; D is possibly TRBD2 (5 bases). V lost 3 bases to trimming and J lost 6 bases, with 15 bases between them. The CDR3 is 13 residues long. Germline V gene lookup returns CDR1 DFQATT and CDR2 SNEGSKA (reference sequence).

The V and J genes are TRBV24-1 and TRBJ1-5, with D hard to call. CDR1 is KGHDR and CDR2 is SFDVKD in the germline V gene. With 2 bases removed from V and 6 bases from J, the gap between germline ends came to 4 bases. The CDR3 length is 12 residues. The CDR3 loop is CATSDSGQPQHF. CDR3 sequence (DNA): TGTGCCACCAGTGATTCGGGTCAGCCCCAGCATTTT.

This clonotype was counted ten times or more. The gene calls are TRBV12-3 or TRBV12-4 and TRBJ2-5; a weak D match, TRBD2 (6 bases). Trimming stripped 4 bases from V and 3 bases from J, with 12 bases between. This CDR3 contains 14 residues. CDR3 sequence reads: CASSYLASKETQYF. The DNA of the CDR3 is TGTGCCAGCAGTTACCTAGCGTCCAAAGAGACCCAGTACTTC.

This clonotype was counted many times. The V and J genes are TRBV20-1 and TRBJ2-1; the match to TRBD2 covers 7 bases. Trimming removed 5 bases from V and 5 bases from J; junction bases left unmatched: 12. Germline V gene data show CDR1 as DFQATT and CDR2 as SNEGSKA (reference sequence). There are 15 residues in the CDR3. The DNA of the CDR3 is TGCAGTGCTTCCGAGGCGGGAGTTTCCCACAATGAGCAGTTCTTC. Amino acid sequence: CSASEAGVSHNEQFF.

This clonotype was recorded once. This could be a read error, since a much larger clone is one nucleotide away. The V gene is TRBV25-1, the J gene TRBJ1-5; no definite D call. The CDR3 contains 15 residues. Germline V lookup: CDR1 MGHDK, CDR2 SYGVNS. Trimming shortened V by 8 bases and J by 3 bases, and 17 bases separated the two germline ends. The CDR3 region is CASGAAGSINQPQHF. CDR3 coding DNA: TGTGCCAGCGGTGCGGCAGGAAGTATCAATCAGCCCCAGCATTTT.

Only a few counts were recorded for this clonotype. The V and J genes are TRBV6-1 and TRBJ2-1; possibly TRBD2 for D (6 bases). The CDR3 contains 15 residues. From germline, CDR1 is MNHNS and CDR2 SASEGT. The ends were cut back, 7 bases at V and 2 bases at J, with 15 bases in the middle. The CDR3 DNA follows: TGTGCCAGCACTAGGTGGAGGGAAACCTACAATGAGCAGTTCTTC. This codes for CASTRWRETYNEQFF.

This clonotype was seen many times. The V call is TRBV24-1, the J call TRBJ1-5; 10 bases agree with TRBD1. Unmatched junction bases numbered 8, after V lost 2 bases and J lost 5 bases. The CDR3 runs to 17 residues. Germline lookup yields CDR1 KGHDR and CDR2 SFDVKD. CDR3 sequence (DNA): TGTGCCACCAGTGATTCTCCCGGGACAGGGGCTTATCAGCCCCAGCATTTT. It specifies CATSDSPGTGAYQPQHF.

The rearrangement uses TRBV30 and TRBJ2-5; a weak D match, TRBD2 (7 bases). This CDR3 region has 17 residues. CDR1 and CDR2 (germline): GTSNPN, SVGIG (reference sequence). V lost 2 bases and J 5 bases, leaving 24 bases between the germline ends. Written as DNA, the CDR3 is TGTGCCTGGAGTCGCCCTGGGGGCGGGAGCTTAGGTGAGACCCAGTACTTC. Residues: CAWSRPGGGSLGETQYF.

This clonotype was seen many times. V gene TRBV27 combines with J gene TRBJ2-3; maybe TRBD2 (6 bases). The V end was cut by 5 bases, the J end by 6 bases, with 15 bases between. The CDR3 covers 14 residues. The germline V gene has CDR1 MNHEY and CDR2 SMNVEV (reference sequence). In DNA form, the CDR3 reads TGTGCCAGCAGTGCCCGGGGGTTCGGCGATACGCAGTATTTT. This gives the protein CASSARGFGDTQYF.

This clonotype was counted ten times or more. This chain uses TRBV12-3 or TRBV12-4 with TRBJ2-2; unclear D gene. Trimming cost V 3 bases and J 4 bases, with 3 bases left between them. The CDR3 sequence is 12 residues long. CDR3: CASSFGTGELFF. In DNA, the CDR3 is TGTGCCAGCAGTTTCGGCACCGGGGAGCTGTTTTTT.

Regarding this clonotype: Given a much more abundant clone one base away, this may be a read error. V and J are TRBV18 and TRBJ2-1; 8 positions agree with TRBD1. Germline loops: CDR1 KGHSH, CDR2 LQKENI. The CDR3 sequence is 16 residues long. The V segment lost 5 bases and the J segment 7 bases; nucleotides outside the gene matches: 13. CDR3 amino acids: CASSSSHDRGRNEQFF. The DNA for the CDR3 is TGTGCCAGCTCATCGTCCCATGACAGGGGAAGGAATGAGCAGTTCTTC.

This clonotype was picked up many times. The V call is TRBV20-1, the J call TRBJ2-3, with 8 bases that match TRBD2. Trimming took 5 bases from V and 7 from J; bases not matched to a gene: 14. The V gene's germline CDR1 is DFQATT and CDR2 SNEGSKA (reference sequence). This CDR3 comprises 15 residues. CDR3 DNA sequence: TGCAGTGCTCCCAACGTGGCGGGAGGCCTTAATACGCAGTATTTT. It encodes CSAPNVAGGLNTQYF.

The chain uses TRBV2 and TRBJ1-5, with 7 bases aligning to TRBD1. The CDR3 totals 16 residues. Germline V gene sequence: CDR1 SNHLY, CDR2 FYNNEI. V shed 6 bases, J shed 0 bases, and the junction held 8 bases outside the gene matches. The CDR3 DNA is TGTGCCAGCAGACCTGGGACAGAGCATAGCAATCAGCCCCAGCATTTT. Amino acid sequence: CASRPGTEHSNQPQHF.

The sample holds many counts of this clonotype. The CDR3 here is CASSLSMTEAFF. In DNA form, the CDR3 reads TGTGCCAGCAGCTTATCTATGACTGAAGCTTTCTTT. The chain uses TRBV7-9 and TRBJ1-1; no firm D call. V was cut by 2 bases and J by 5 bases, with 6 bases left in between. In germline, CDR1 is SEHNR, CDR2 FQNEAQ (reference sequence). The CDR3 extends over 12 amino acids.

This clonotype showed up many times. V is TRBV24-1 and J is TRBJ2-1, with 13 nucleotides matching TRBD2. The CDR3 has 18 amino acids. Trimming removed 4 bases from V and 9 bases from J; junction bases left unmatched: 14. Germline V gene sequence: CDR1 KGHDR, CDR2 SFDVKD. This chain's CDR3 is CATSDPNPRLAGGTEQFF. CDR3 nucleotide sequence: TGTGCCACCAGTGACCCAAATCCGAGACTAGCGGGAGGAACTGAGCAGTTCTTC.

This clonotype was seen at least ten times. The chain carries TRBV27 and TRBJ1-1; D not resolved. In germline, CDR1 is MNHEY, CDR2 SMNVEV (reference sequence). The CDR3 extends over 13 amino acids. V lost 8 bases to trimming and J lost 6 bases, with 16 bases between them. The CDR3 spells CASSRGEGAEAFF. CDR3 bases: TGTGCCAGCTCCCGTGGGGAGGGTGCTGAAGCTTTCTTT.

This clonotype was seen many times. The gene calls are TRBV2 and TRBJ2-5, with D perhaps assigned TRBD1 or TRBD2 (5 bases each). The V end lost 3 bases, the J end lost 5 bases, and 10 bases lay between the germline ends. The V gene's germline CDR1 is SNHLY and CDR2 FYNNEI. CDR3 size: 13 residues. The CDR3 nucleotides read TGTGCCAGCAGTGACAGGGAGAGTGAGACCCAGTACTTC. It specifies CASSDRESETQYF. The variable domain in full, with the rest retrieved from reference TRBV2 and TRBJ2-5, is EPEVTQTPSHQVTQMGQEVILRCVPISNHLYFYWYRQILGQKVEFLVSFYNNEISEKSEIFDDQFSVERPDGSNFTLKIRSTKLEDSAMYFCASSDRESETQYFGPGTRLLVL.

Ten or more counts support this clonotype. The chain employs TRBV6-1 and TRBJ2-6; no firm D call. V was clipped by 2 bases and J by 1 base, with 18 bases between them. CDR1 is MNHNS, CDR2 SASEGT, per germline. CDR3 length: 19 residues. CDR3 nucleotides: TGTGCCAGCAGTGAATCAGCCGGCTCCTGGATTTCTGGGGCCAACGTCCTGACTTTC. Translating gives CASSESAGSWISGANVLTF.